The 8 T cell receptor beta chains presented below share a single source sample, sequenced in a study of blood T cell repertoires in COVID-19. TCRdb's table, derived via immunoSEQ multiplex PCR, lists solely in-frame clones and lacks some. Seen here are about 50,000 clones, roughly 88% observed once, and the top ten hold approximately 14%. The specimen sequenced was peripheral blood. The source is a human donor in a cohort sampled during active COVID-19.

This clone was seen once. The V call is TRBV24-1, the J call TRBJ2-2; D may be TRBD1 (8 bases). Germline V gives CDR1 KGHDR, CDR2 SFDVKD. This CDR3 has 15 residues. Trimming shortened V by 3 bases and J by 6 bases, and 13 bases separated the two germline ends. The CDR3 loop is CATSDNRGGAGELFF. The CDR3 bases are TGTGCCACCAGTGATAACAGGGGGGGGGCCGGGGAGCTGTTTTTT.

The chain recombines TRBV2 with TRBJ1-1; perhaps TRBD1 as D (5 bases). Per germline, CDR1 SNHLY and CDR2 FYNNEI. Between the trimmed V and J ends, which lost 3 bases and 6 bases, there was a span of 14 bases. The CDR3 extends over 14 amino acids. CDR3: CASSEVGVNSEAFF. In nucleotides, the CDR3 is TGTGCCAGCAGTGAGGTAGGGGTTAACTCTGAAGCTTTCTTT.

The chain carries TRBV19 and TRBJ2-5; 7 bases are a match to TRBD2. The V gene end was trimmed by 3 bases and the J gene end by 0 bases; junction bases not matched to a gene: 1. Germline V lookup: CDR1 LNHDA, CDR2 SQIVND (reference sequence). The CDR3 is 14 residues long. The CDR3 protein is CASSIGTNQETQYF. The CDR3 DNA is TGTGCCAGTAGTATTGGGACTAACCAAGAGACCCAGTACTTC.

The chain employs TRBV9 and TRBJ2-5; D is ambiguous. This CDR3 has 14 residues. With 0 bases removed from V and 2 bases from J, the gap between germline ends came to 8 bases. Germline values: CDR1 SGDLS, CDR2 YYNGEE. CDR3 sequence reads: CASSVGAGQETQYF. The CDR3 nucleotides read TGTGCCAGCAGCGTAGGGGCAGGACAAGAGACCCAGTACTTC. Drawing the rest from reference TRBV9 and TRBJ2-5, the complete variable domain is DSGVTQTPKHLITATGQRVTLRCSPRSGDLSVYWYQQSLDQGLQFLIQYYNGEERAKGNILERFSAQQFPDLHSELNLSSLELGDSALYFCASSVGAGQETQYFGPGTRLLVL.

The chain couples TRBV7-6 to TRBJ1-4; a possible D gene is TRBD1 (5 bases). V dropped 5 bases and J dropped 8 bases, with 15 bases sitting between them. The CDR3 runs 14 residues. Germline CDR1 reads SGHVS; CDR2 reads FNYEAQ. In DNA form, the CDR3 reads TGTGCCAGCAGCACAGGTCCCACAAGGGAAAAACTGTTTTTT. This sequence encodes CASSTGPTREKLFF.

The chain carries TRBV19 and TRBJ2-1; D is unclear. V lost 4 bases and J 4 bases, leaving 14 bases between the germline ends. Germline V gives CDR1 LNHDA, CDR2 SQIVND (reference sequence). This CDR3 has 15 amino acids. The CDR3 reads CASSTTTEPYNEQFF. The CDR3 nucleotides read TGTGCCAGTAGTACCACAACCGAACCTTACAATGAGCAGTTCTTC.

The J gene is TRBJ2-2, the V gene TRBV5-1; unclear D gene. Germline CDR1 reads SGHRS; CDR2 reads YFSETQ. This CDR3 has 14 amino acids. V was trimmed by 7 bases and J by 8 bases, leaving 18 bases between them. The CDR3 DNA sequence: TGCGCCAGCGGCCGAGGAGAGATTACGGGGGAGCTGTTTTTT. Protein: CASGRGEITGELFF.

The CDR3 region has the DNA TGTGCCTGGGACCCGAGATCAAACTATGGCTACACCTTC. Its protein product is CAWDPRSNYGYTF. The gene calls are TRBV30 and TRBJ1-2; D not resolved. CDR1 and CDR2 (germline): GTSNPN, SVGIG (reference sequence). The CDR3 runs 13 residues. V lost 5 bases to trimming and J lost 2 bases, with 12 bases between them.